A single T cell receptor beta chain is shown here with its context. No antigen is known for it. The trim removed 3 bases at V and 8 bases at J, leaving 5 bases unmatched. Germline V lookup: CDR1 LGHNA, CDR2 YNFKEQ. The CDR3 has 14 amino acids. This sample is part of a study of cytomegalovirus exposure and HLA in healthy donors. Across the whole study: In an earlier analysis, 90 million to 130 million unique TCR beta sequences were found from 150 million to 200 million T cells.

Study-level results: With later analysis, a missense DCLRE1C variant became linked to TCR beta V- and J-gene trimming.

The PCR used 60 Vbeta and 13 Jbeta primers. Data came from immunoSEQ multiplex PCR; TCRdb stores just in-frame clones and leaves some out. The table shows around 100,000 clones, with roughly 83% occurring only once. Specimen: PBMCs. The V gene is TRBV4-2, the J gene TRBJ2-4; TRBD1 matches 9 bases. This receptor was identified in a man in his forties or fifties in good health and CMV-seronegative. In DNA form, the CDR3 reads TGTGCCAGCAGCCAGGGACAGGGAATCGACATTCAGTACTTC. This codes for CASSQGQGIDIQYF.